The rows below give T cell receptor beta chains drawn from one sample of a study of T cell repertoires in cytomegalovirus infection. Each CDR3 protein is one row after TCRdb ran MiXCR on the reads. The sample holds some 680,000 distinct CDR3 sequences, under 40% seen once. The source material was PBMCs. The receptors shown here come from a human donor in good health (CMV status not recorded). Some clones in this sample may be carry-over from other donors' samples. The CDR3 runs from the conserved cysteine through the conserved F or W. The order of the fields is clone size, V gene, J gene, D gene, CDR3 protein, CDR3 DNA. A D gene is named only where the DNA matches it firmly. The size field is filled for only some rows; it gives once, few, many or a size class.

>.|TRBV29-1|TRBJ2-7|.
CSVVPTRGSYEQYF
TGCAGCGTTGTGCCCACTCGAGGATCCTACGAGCAGTACTTC
>.|TRBV12-5|TRBJ1-2|TRBD1
CASGLGTGTAFLYGYTF
TGTGCTAGTGGTTTGGGGACCGGGACAGCATTTCTCTATGGCTACACCTTC
>.|TRBV6-5|TRBJ2-5|TRBD2
CASSYSGGRKYF
TGTGCCAGCAGTTACTCGGGCGGGAGGAAGTACTTC
>.|TRBV20-1|TRBJ1-2|TRBD1
CSASLKTRTGKNWGYTF
TGCAGTGCTAGTCTAAAGACTCGGACAGGGAAGAACTGGGGCTACACCTTC
>.|TRBV5-1|TRBJ1-5|.
CASSLDPGSNQPQHF
TGCGCCAGCAGCTTGGACCCAGGGAGCAATCAGCCCCAGCATTTT
>.|TRBV24-1|TRBJ2-2|TRBD1
CATSAWTGQNTGELFF
TGTGCCACCAGTGCCTGGACAGGACAGAACACCGGGGAGCTGTTTTTT
>few|TRBV4-2|TRBJ2-7|TRBD2
CASSQVAAGGVHEQYF
TGTGCCAGCAGCCAAGTCGCGGCCGGGGGGGTTCACGAGCAGTACTTC
>.|TRBV28|TRBJ1-2|.
CASSLKSNYGYTF
TGTGCCAGCAGTTTGAAGTCTAACTATGGCTACACCTTC
>many|TRBV7-2|TRBJ1-2|TRBD1
CASSLAQGGGYTF
TGTGCCAGCAGCTTAGCGCAGGGGGGGGGCTACACCTTC
>.|TRBV4-1|TRBJ1-1|.
CASSQTQGFTEAFF
TGCGCCAGCAGCCAGACACAGGGATTCACTGAAGCTTTCTTT
>.|TRBV7-8|TRBJ2-1|.
CASSFLGLPRYNEQFF
TGTGCCAGCAGCTTTTTAGGCCTACCACGTTACAATGAGCAGTTCTTC
>few|TRBV2|TRBJ2-3|.
CASSKRATEGTDTQYF
TGTGCCAGCAGTAAAAGGGCTACCGAGGGCACAGATACGCAGTATTTT
>.|TRBV3-1|TRBJ1-2|.
CASSQDLRRNYGYTF
TGTGCCAGCAGCCAAGATCTGAGACGTAACTATGGCTACACCTTC
>.|TRBV25-1|TRBJ2-1|.
CASSDRVGNNEQFF
TGTGCCAGCAGTGACAGGGTTGGAAACAATGAGCAGTTCTTC
>.|TRBV5-4|TRBJ2-3|.
CASNSAQRSSTDTQYF
TGTGCCAGCAACTCAGCCCAGAGGTCCTCCACAGATACGCAGTATTTT
>.|TRBV7-2|TRBJ1-3|.
CASSPPTNTIYF
TGTGCCAGCAGCCCTCCCACAAACACCATATATTTT
>.|TRBV28|TRBJ1-1|.
CASRVSLNTEAFF
TGTGCCAGCAGAGTTTCGTTGAACACTGAAGCTTTCTTT
>.|TRBV28|TRBJ1-2|TRBD1
CASSLMTGGTGYGYTF
TGTGCCAGCAGTCTAATGACCGGCGGGACAGGTTATGGCTACACCTTC
>many|TRBV28|TRBJ1-5|.
CASIGAQGTGPQHF
TGTGCCAGCATCGGGGCCCAGGGGACCGGGCCCCAGCATTTT
>few|TRBV6-1|TRBJ1-2|TRBD1
CASSDGDSLFHGYTF
TGTGCCAGCAGTGATGGGGACAGCCTGTTCCATGGCTACACCTTC
>few|TRBV12-3/TRBV12-4|TRBJ1-5|.
CASSLFTGLNQPQHF
TGTGCCAGCAGTTTATTCACGGGGCTCAATCAGCCCCAGCATTTT
>many|TRBV7-2|TRBJ2-1|TRBD2
CASSLVGGGSSYNEQFF
TGTGCCAGCAGCTTAGTCGGGGGGGGGAGCTCCTACAATGAGCAGTTCTTC
>many|TRBV11-2|TRBJ2-1|.
CASSLAGSSYNEQFF
TGTGCCAGCAGCTTAGCAGGTAGCTCCTACAATGAGCAGTTCTTC
>.|TRBV5-1|TRBJ1-2|.
CASSLAGTAAALGYTF
TGCGCCAGCAGCTTGGCCGGTACGGCGGCTGCGCTTGGCTACACCTTC
>many|TRBV6-1|TRBJ1-1|.
CASTGDTGGSAEAFF
TGTGCCAGCACAGGGGACACCGGGGGTAGCGCTGAAGCTTTCTTT
>.|TRBV28|TRBJ1-5|.
CASSFVPGHADNSNQPQHF
TGTGCCAGCAGTTTCGTCCCGGGACACGCGGATAATAGCAATCAGCCCCAGCATTTT
>.|TRBV20-1|TRBJ2-3|TRBD2
CSARDRLAGALTDTQYF
TGCAGTGCTAGAGACAGACTAGCGGGGGCACTCACAGATACGCAGTATTTT
>.|TRBV15|TRBJ2-7|TRBD1
CATSRPGQISYEQYF
TGTGCCACCAGCAGGCCGGGACAGATCTCCTACGAGCAGTACTTC
>.|TRBV12-3/TRBV12-4|TRBJ1-3|.
CASTTQQVRGNTIYF
TGTGCCAGCACGACACAACAGGTCCGTGGAAACACCATATATTTT
>many|TRBV7-2|TRBJ2-7|TRBD1
CASSPSPGQGYEQYF
TGTGCCAGCAGCCCTTCCCCGGGACAGGGCTACGAGCAGTACTTC
>.|TRBV7-6|TRBJ2-3|TRBD2
CASSQSGGDTDTQYF
TGTGCCAGCAGTCAAAGTGGGGGGGACACAGATACGCAGTATTTT
>.|TRBV5-8|TRBJ1-5|.
CASSLELRENQPQHF
TGTGCCAGCAGCTTGGAACTCCGGGAGAATCAGCCCCAGCATTTT
>.|TRBV5-1|TRBJ2-1|TRBD2
CASSLAGSSGYNEQFF
TGCGCCAGCAGCTTGGCCGGTTCTAGCGGTTACAATGAGCAGTTCTTC
>few|TRBV11-3|TRBJ2-5|.
CASSLNILETQYF
TGTGCCAGCAGCTTAAACATCTTGGAGACCCAGTACTTC
>.|TRBV12-3/TRBV12-4|TRBJ1-1|.
CAGSLVVAQAFF
TGTGCCGGCAGTTTAGTGGTAGCCCAAGCTTTCTTT
>.|TRBV28|TRBJ2-3|.
CASSSNLDTQYF
TGTGCCAGCAGTTCTAACCTAGATACGCAGTATTTT
>few|TRBV12-3/TRBV12-4|TRBJ1-1|.
CASSFDRSEAFF
TGTGCCAGCAGTTTTGACCGCTCTGAAGCTTTCTTT
>.|TRBV10-3|TRBJ2-7|TRBD2
CAISVVTSGGYEQYF
TGTGCCATCAGTGTTGTGACTAGCGGGGGTTACGAGCAGTACTTC
>few|TRBV12-3/TRBV12-4|TRBJ2-1|TRBD2
CASSFREGNEQFF
TGTGCCAGCAGTTTTAGGGAGGGCAATGAGCAGTTCTTC